These 21 T cell receptor beta chains were sequenced from one sample in a study of blood T cell repertoires in COVID-19. Generated by immunoSEQ multiplex PCR, the TCRdb table keeps only in-frame clones and is missing some. The sample has fewer than 300,000 clones, approximately 90% seen once; the top ten hold around 0.88%. The sequenced sample was peripheral blood. These receptors all stem from a man aged 30-40 years with acute or convalescent COVID-19.

The chain has TRBV5-4 and TRBJ2-2; 7 bases fit TRBD2. Germline V gene data show CDR1 as SGHNT and CDR2 as YYREEE (reference sequence). This CDR3 is 16 amino acids long. V lost 2 bases, J lost 1 base, and 5 bases stayed unmatched. CDR3 DNA: TGTGCCAGCAGCTTCTATGGGGGGGAGAACACCGGGGAGCTGTTTTTT. It specifies CASSFYGGENTGELFF.

The CDR3 protein is CASTPQRIGGYTF. The CDR3 DNA follows: TGTGCCAGCACCCCCCAACGAATCGGTGGCTACACCTTC. This rearrangement joins TRBV6-5 to TRBJ1-2; D remains unclear. Germline CDR1 MNHEY, CDR2 SVGAGI. V dropped 7 bases and J dropped 7 bases, with 16 bases sitting between them. The CDR3 loop spans 13 amino acids.

The genes are TRBV2 and TRBJ2-7, with D tentatively TRBD1 (6 bases). CDR1 is SNHLY and CDR2 is FYNNEI in the germline V gene. V dropped 5 bases and J dropped 2 bases, with 16 bases sitting between them. The CDR3 spans 15 residues. The CDR3 spells CASSPLLPGAYEQYF. The CDR3 region has the DNA TGTGCCAGCAGTCCCCTCCTCCCAGGGGCCTACGAGCAGTACTTC.

V gene TRBV18 combines with J gene TRBJ1-2, with TRBD1 matching over 9 bases. This CDR3 is 15 amino acids long. Germline V CDR1 and CDR2: KGHSH, LQKENI. J lost 2 bases, V lost 2 bases, and 3 bases had no gene match. The CDR3 loop reads CASSPDRGNNYGYTF. Written as DNA, the CDR3 is TGTGCCAGCTCACCAGACAGGGGGAACAACTATGGCTACACCTTC.

The gene calls are TRBV11-3 and TRBJ2-1; D is ambiguous. Germline CDR1 SGHNT, CDR2 YENEEA. The CDR3 totals 15 residues. V lost 1 base and J lost 6, with 13 bases in between. This chain's CDR3 is CASSLAQVGSNEQFF. The CDR3 coding sequence is TGTGCCAGCAGCTTAGCGCAGGTTGGTTCCAATGAGCAGTTCTTC.

The chain links TRBV2 to TRBJ2-3; D may be TRBD1 (5 bases). The CDR3 runs to 12 residues. Per germline, CDR1 SNHLY and CDR2 FYNNEI. Between the trimmed V and J ends, which lost 6 bases and 4 bases, there was a span of 8 bases. The CDR3 sequence is CASSQGPDTQYF. The CDR3 DNA sequence: TGTGCCAGCAGCCAGGGCCCAGATACGCAGTATTTT.

The rearrangement uses TRBV4-1 and TRBJ2-1; possible D gene TRBD2, 5 bases. Germline CDR1 and CDR2: MGHRA and YSYEKL. This CDR3 has 16 residues. V lost 0 bases to trimming and J lost 6 bases, with 15 bases between them. CDR3 amino acids: CASSQDSGWSSNEQFF. For the CDR3, the DNA is TGCGCCAGCAGCCAAGATTCGGGATGGTCGTCCAATGAGCAGTTCTTC.

This clone came up a few times. The rearrangement uses TRBV19 and TRBJ1-2; D call uncertain. The germline V gene encodes CDR1 LNHDA and CDR2 SQIVND (reference sequence). This CDR3 is built from 13 residues. V lost 3 bases and J 2 bases, leaving 7 bases between the germline ends. The CDR3 region is CASSIGGNYGYTF. The CDR3 DNA is TGTGCCAGTAGTATCGGAGGGAACTATGGCTACACCTTC.

V and J are TRBV6-6 and TRBJ2-1; 10 bases map to TRBD2. J gave up 7 bases and V 0 bases, and 6 bases lay outside the gene matches. There are 16 residues in the CDR3. Germline CDR1 and CDR2: MNHNY and SVGAGI (reference sequence). CDR3 coding DNA: TGTGCCAGCAGTTACTCGAGGACTAGCGGCCCGAATGAGCAGTTCTTC. It translates to CASSYSRTSGPNEQFF.

The chain combines TRBV20-1 with TRBJ2-3; D gene uncertain. V lost 3 bases and J 2 bases, leaving 12 bases between the germline ends. CDR3 length: 14 residues. The germline V gene has CDR1 DFQATT and CDR2 SNEGSKA (reference sequence). DNA for the CDR3: TGCAGTGCTAGTAGACACTTAGACACAGATACGCAGTATTTT. It codes for CSASRHLDTDTQYF.

This chain uses TRBV10-3 with TRBJ2-2; the match to TRBD1 covers 7 bases. V lost 2 bases and J lost 5; bases outside the gene matches: 8. The CDR3 is 16 amino acids. From germline, CDR1 is ENHRY and CDR2 SYGVKD. CDR3 DNA: TGTGCCATCAGTGAGACAGGGGAGTGGGGAACCGGGGAGCTGTTTTTT. Translated: CAISETGEWGTGELFF.

The chain combines TRBV18 with TRBJ1-5; a weak D match, TRBD1 (6 bases). Trimming left V 6 bases short and J 10 bases short, with 19 bases between. This CDR3 is 14 amino acids long. The V gene's germline CDR1 is KGHSH and CDR2 LQKENI. The CDR3 DNA sequence: TGTGCCAGCTCTCTCGACAGGCTAAATGGCCCCCAGCATTTT. Its translation: CASSLDRLNGPQHF.

The chain combines TRBV6-2 or TRBV6-3 with TRBJ1-1; 7 nucleotides align to TRBD1. The germline gives CDR1 MNHEY, CDR2 SVGEGT. The CDR3 length is 14 residues. With V trimmed by 7 bases and J by 1 base, 6 bases remained unmatched. The CDR3 reads CASIPGQKNTEAFF. In nucleotides, the CDR3 is TGTGCCAGCATCCCGGGACAGAAGAACACTGAAGCTTTCTTT.

This chain joins TRBV27 and TRBJ2-7, with D perhaps TRBD2 (6 bases). From germline, CDR1 is MNHEY and CDR2 SMNVEV (reference sequence). The V end lost 3 bases, the J end lost 2 bases, and 11 bases lay between the germline ends. The CDR3 covers 14 residues. CDR3 sequence: CASSFGGDAYEQYF. In DNA form, the CDR3 reads TGTGCCAGCAGTTTCGGAGGGGACGCCTACGAGCAGTACTTC.

The table lists this clone with a few counts. V and J are TRBV20-1 and TRBJ2-7, with 10 bases aligning to TRBD1. Trimming removed 3 bases from V and 6 bases from J; junction bases left unmatched: 8. Germline V gives CDR1 DFQATT, CDR2 SNEGSKA (reference sequence). The CDR3 totals 14 residues. The CDR3 DNA reads as TGCAGTGCTAGTTTTAATGACAGGGGGCGCGAGCAGTACTTC. This sequence encodes CSASFNDRGREQYF.

The rearrangement links TRBV2 to TRBJ1-2, with 7 bases matching TRBD1. The germline CDR1 and CDR2 sequences are SNHLY and FYNNEI. V shed 6 bases and J 4 bases; nucleotides not matched to a gene: 5. There are 13 residues in the CDR3. Here the CDR3 DNA reads TGTGCCAGCAGCCCGGGACAGTCCTATGGCTACACCTTC. Its translation: CASSPGQSYGYTF.

This chain links TRBV7-9 with TRBJ1-2; TRBD1 agrees at 9 bases. From germline, CDR1 is SEHNR and CDR2 FQNEAQ (reference sequence). The CDR3 extends over 15 amino acids. The ends lost 0 bases at V and 6 bases at J; junction bases unmatched: 5. The CDR3 is CASSLALQGAHGYTF. CDR3 in DNA: TGTGCCAGCAGCTTAGCCTTACAGGGGGCGCATGGCTACACCTTC.

This clone was found a few times. The chain employs TRBV2 and TRBJ2-4; TRBD1 aligns across 7 bases. The CDR3 totals 17 residues. Germline-derived CDR1 and CDR2 are SNHLY and FYNNEI. J was trimmed by 5 bases and V by 8 bases; bases with no gene match: 18. The CDR3 region has the DNA TGTGCCAGCGGAAAGCTGACAGGGATGGGCCGGCAAAACATTCAGTACTTC. It specifies CASGKLTGMGRQNIQYF.

V is TRBV4-1 and J is TRBJ2-4; 15 nucleotides line up with TRBD2. The CDR3 is 18 amino acids. Per the germline V gene, CDR1 is MGHRA and CDR2 is YSYEKL. Trimming removed 4 bases from V and 1 base from J; junction bases left unmatched: 5. DNA of the CDR3: TGCGCCAGCAGCCCCGGACTAGCGGGGGGGCGGGCCAAAAACATTCAGTACTTC. As protein: CASSPGLAGGRAKNIQYF.

The gene calls are TRBV7-8 and TRBJ2-2; 8 nucleotides line up with TRBD1. Trimming cost V 4 bases and J 6 bases; bases outside gene matches: 1. This CDR3 has 13 amino acids. Germline CDR1 reads SGHVS; CDR2 reads FQNEAQ. The CDR3 DNA sequence: TGTGCCAGCAGCTGGACAGGGTCCGGGGAGCTGTTTTTT. This codes for CASSWTGSGELFF. The variable domain in full, with the rest retrieved from reference TRBV7-8 and TRBJ2-2, is GAGVSQSPRYKVAKRGQDVALRCDPISGHVSLFWYQQALGQGPEFLTYFQNEAQLDKSGLPSDRFFAERPEGSVSTLKIQRTQQEDSAVYLCASSWTGSGELFFGEGSRLTVL.

The chain recombines TRBV2 with TRBJ1-5, with TRBD1 as a possible D gene (5 bases). V was clipped by 4 bases and J by 3 bases, with 13 bases between them. Germline V gene sequence: CDR1 SNHLY, CDR2 FYNNEI. CDR3 size: 15 residues. CDR3 coding DNA: TGTGCCAGCAGTGCAGGGTTAATCTACAATCAGCCCCAGCATTTT. The encoded protein is CASSAGLIYNQPQHF.